The rows below give T cell receptor beta chains drawn from one sample of a study of T cell repertoires in cytomegalovirus infection. TCRdb used MiXCR to reprocess the reads, holding one entry per CDR3 protein. This table has 600,000 to 800,000 distinct CDR3 sequences, roughly a quarter appearing once. The sample comprised CD8+ T cells from PBMCs. These receptors originate from a human donor in good health (CMV status not recorded). Some clones in this sample may be carry-over from other donors' samples. Each CDR3 is given with its conserved first and last residue. The D gene is left open where the match is weak. A clone size is listed for some rows: how often the clone was seen (once, few, many), or a class if it is expanded.

J | V | size | D | DNA | CDR3
TRBJ2-1 | TRBV7-9 | many | TRBD2 | TGTGCCAGCGCTATCGGGGGGTACAATGAGCAGTTCTTC | CASAIGGYNEQFF
TRBJ1-2 | TRBV20-1 | few | TRBD1 | TGCAGTGCTAGGGACGGGACAGGGATAGGTGGCTACACCTTC | CSARDGTGIGGYTF
TRBJ1-1 | TRBV20-1 | - | TRBD1 | TGCAGTGCTGGGCTTCAGGGACAGGGGGCCTCTGGCACTGAAGCTTTCTTT | CSAGLQGQGASGTEAFF
TRBJ2-3 | TRBV28 | - | TRBD2 | TGTGCCAGCAGTTTCTTCCTAGCGGGGGGGCAAGATACGCAGTATTTT | CASSFFLAGGQDTQYF
TRBJ2-2 | TRBV27 | - | TRBD1 | TGTGCCAGCAGTTCAAGACCTAGGGACAGTAACACCGGGGAGCTGTTTTTT | CASSSRPRDSNTGELFF
TRBJ2-1 | TRBV7-9 | many | - | TGTGCCAGCAGCTTAGTCCACGGGGTTGAGCAGTTCTTC | CASSLVHGVEQFF
TRBJ2-2 | TRBV7-9 | many | TRBD1 | TGTGCCAGCAGCGGACCGACGCACCCAATGGGGACAGGGGTCAACACCGGGGAGCTGTTTTTT | CASSGPTHPMGTGVNTGELFF
TRBJ2-7 | TRBV5-1 | - | TRBD1 | TGCGCCAGCAGAATCCGGGACAGGGGTTTGGACGAGCAGTACTTC | CASRIRDRGLDEQYF
TRBJ2-2 | TRBV5-4 | many | - | TGTGCCAGCAGCTTAGGGATCGGGGAGCTGTTTTTT | CASSLGIGELFF
TRBJ1-5 | TRBV5-5 | few | TRBD1 | TGTGCCAGCAGCGCCCAGGGGGCGCGGAGTCATCAGCCCCAGCATTTT | CASSAQGARSHQPQHF
TRBJ2-5 | TRBV7-6 | - | - | TGTGCCAGCAGCCTCCTATTTCGGGGAAGCGAGACCCAGTACTTC | CASSLLFRGSETQYF
TRBJ1-1 | TRBV7-9 | few | - | TGTGCCAGCAGCTCCGGGGGGGCAGCTGAAGCTTTCTTT | CASSSGGAAEAFF
TRBJ2-3 | TRBV7-9 | many | - | TGTGCCAGCAGCTTAGTTGCAGGCACAGATACGCAGTATTTT | CASSLVAGTDTQYF
TRBJ1-3 | TRBV12-3/TRBV12-4 | - | - | TGTGCCAGCAGTTTACGTGTCTCTGGAAACACCATATATTTT | CASSLRVSGNTIYF
TRBJ2-5 | TRBV2 | few | TRBD1 | TGTGCCACCCTCGGGACCAGGGGGGAGACCCAGTACTTC | CATLGTRGETQYF
TRBJ1-2 | TRBV29-1 | - | - | TGCAGCGTTGTCTCCCGGGACGGCCTCTATGGCTACACCTTC | CSVVSRDGLYGYTF
TRBJ1-3 | TRBV7-9 | - | TRBD1 | TGTGCCAGCAGCTTTCTGACAGGGGAAAGCTCTGGAAACACCATATATTTT | CASSFLTGESSGNTIYF
TRBJ2-1 | TRBV28 | few | TRBD2 | TGTGCCAGCAGTTCGGGACTAGCGGGGGGGGGATCCTACAATGAGCAGTTCTTC | CASSSGLAGGGSYNEQFF
TRBJ1-5 | TRBV7-8 | - | - | TGTGCCAGCAGCTTCCCTGATCAGCCCCAGCATTTT | CASSFPDQPQHF
TRBJ2-7 | TRBV10-1 | many | TRBD2 | TGCGCCAGCATGGGCGGGGGGAGCGGATCAAGCCTTGGCGAGCAGTACTTC | CASMGGGSGSSLGEQYF
TRBJ2-2 | TRBV10-2 | - | - | TGCGCCAGCATTTCTCTAGGTGAAACCGGGGAGCTGTTTTTT | CASISLGETGELFF
TRBJ2-1 | TRBV3-1 | once | - | TGTGCCAGCAGCCAGGCGACTAAGCGCGATGAGCAGTTCTTC | CASSQATKRDEQFF
TRBJ1-4 | TRBV6-5 | few | - | TGTGCCAGCAGTCCCCGACAGTATCAACTGTTTTTT | CASSPRQYQLFF
TRBJ1-1 | TRBV5-1 | few | - | TGCGCCAGCAGCTTGGCCTTGCAGGGGTACACTGAAGCTTTCTTT | CASSLALQGYTEAFF
TRBJ2-1 | TRBV6-1 | many | TRBD2 | TGTGCCAGCAGTGAAATAGCGGGGGCCAATGAGCAGTTCTTC | CASSEIAGANEQFF
TRBJ1-2 | TRBV7-9 | - | - | TGTGCCAGCAGCTTGCCGGGCGGGCCGGACTATGGCTACACCTTC | CASSLPGGPDYGYTF
TRBJ2-1 | TRBV29-1 | few | TRBD1 | TGCAGCGTTGGAGGGACAGGGGCATACAATGAGCAGTTCTTC | CSVGGTGAYNEQFF
TRBJ2-7 | TRBV27 | few | - | TGTGCCAGCAGTCCGCCGGGGCAAAGGAGCGAGCAGTACTTC | CASSPPGQRSEQYF
TRBJ1-2 | TRBV20-1 | - | - | TGCAGTGCTAGAGATGGGGGGGACTATGGCTACACCTTC | CSARDGGDYGYTF
TRBJ1-1 | TRBV7-9 | - | - | TGTGCCAGCAGCTTAGTCGGACAGCTCCCTGAAGCTTTCTTT | CASSLVGQLPEAFF
TRBJ1-6 | TRBV4-1 | - | - | TGCGCCAGCAGCCCCGGGACTCCCAGATCAAGCAATTCACCCCTCCACTTT | CASSPGTPRSSNSPLHF
TRBJ2-1 | TRBV2 | many | TRBD2 | TGTGCCAGCAGCTACCCGGGACTAGATGAGCAGTTCTTC | CASSYPGLDEQFF
TRBJ1-2 | TRBV14 | - | - | TGTGCCAGCAGCCAAGAAGCCGTAGGCTATGGCTACACCTTC | CASSQEAVGYGYTF
TRBJ1-2 | TRBV20-1 | - | - | TGCAGTGCTAGGTTGGGGGGCCTCGGCTACACCTTC | CSARLGGLGYTF
TRBJ2-1 | TRBV10-3 | few | - | TGTGCCATCAGTGTCGGACTCTCCAATGAGCAGTTCTTC | CAISVGLSNEQFF
TRBJ2-5 | TRBV10-2 | few | TRBD1 | TGCGCCAGCAGTGAGTCGGGACAGGGAGCAGAGACCCAGTACTTC | CASSESGQGAETQYF
TRBJ2-3 | TRBV6-2/TRBV6-3 | few | - | TGTGCCAGCAGTTTTGGGGCGCCACCCACAGATACGCAGTATTTT | CASSFGAPPTDTQYF
TRBJ1-5 | TRBV6-2/TRBV6-3 | few | - | TGTGCCAGCAGGGATACGTTTGCCGAGCCCCAGCATTTT | CASRDTFAEPQHF
TRBJ2-3 | TRBV7-8 | - | - | TGTGCCAGCAGCTTAGAAGGGGACGCCGCAGATACGCAGTATTTT | CASSLEGDAADTQYF
TRBJ2-3 | TRBV27 | few | - | TGTGCCAGCATCCCTCGGGGGCTCCGCACAGATACGCAGTATTTT | CASIPRGLRTDTQYF
TRBJ1-1 | TRBV7-9 | many | - | TGTGCCAGCAGCCCCCCGACGGCTGAAGCTTTCTTT | CASSPPTAEAFF
TRBJ1-1 | TRBV29-1 | - | - | TGCAGCGTCCGCGCACAGAACACTGAAGCTTTCTTT | CSVRAQNTEAFF
TRBJ2-5 | TRBV12-3/TRBV12-4 | many | - | TGTGCCAGCACCACGGATTCCCGTCGCCGAAGAGGGGAGACCCAGTACTTC | CASTTDSRRRRGETQYF
TRBJ1-5 | TRBV20-1 | few | - | TGCAGTGCTAGTAGCCTTAATCAGCCCCAGCATTTT | CSASSLNQPQHF
TRBJ1-5 | TRBV19 | few | - | TGTGCCAGTAGTAGAGGAAAACAGCCCCAGCATTTT | CASSRGKQPQHF
TRBJ1-1 | TRBV12-5 | many | TRBD1 | TGTGCTAGTGGCCGGACAGGGGTGAACACTGAAGCTTTCTTT | CASGRTGVNTEAFF